This passage covers 9 T cell receptor beta chains from one sample sequenced in a study of early T cells in non-severe SARS-CoV-2 infection (dated by TCRdb to about 2021). The method was 5' RACE. The sequencing machine was a NextSeq 500. TCRdb trimmed public reads at Q25 via fastp, called clones via MiXCR and kept in-frame beta chains. CDR3 protein sequences are deduplicated, and each keeps its most common genes and DNA. This sample has approximately 71,000 distinct CDR3 sequences in its table, and around 9.9% of those were observed once. The ten largest account for around 6.6% of the sample. Sequencing was carried out using whole blood. The source of these receptors is an adult who was a healthcare worker with PCR-confirmed SARS-CoV-2 infection or an uninfected control (not recorded which).

The gene calls are TRBV6-1 and TRBJ2-3; either TRBD1 or TRBD2 may supply D (5 bases each). V lost 6 bases and J 4 bases, leaving 17 bases between the germline ends. This CDR3 is 15 amino acids long. Germline values: CDR1 MNHNS, CDR2 SASEGT. The CDR3 is CASSGTPIRADTQYF. The CDR3 DNA is TGTGCCAGCAGCGGGACCCCAATAAGAGCAGATACGCAGTATTTT.

The chain couples TRBV6-2 or TRBV6-3 to TRBJ2-5; D remains ambiguous. V lost 5 bases and J lost 3, with 10 bases in between. Germline V gene data show CDR1 as MNHEY and CDR2 as SVGEGT. This CDR3 comprises 13 residues. DNA of the CDR3: TGTGCCAGCAGTCCCTACACGGAAGAGACCCAGTACTTC. Protein sequence: CASSPYTEETQYF.

The rearrangement links TRBV12-3 or TRBV12-4 to TRBJ2-1, with TRBD2 matching 14 bases. The CDR3 has 18 residues. The J segment lost 9 bases and the V segment lost 3 bases, leaving 13 bases of the junction unmatched. The DNA for the CDR3 is TGTGCCAGCAGTTTCTACACCGGGACTAGCGGGGGACCGGGTGAGCAGTTCTTC. This encodes CASSFYTGTSGGPGEQFF.

This clonotype was observed at least ten times. V and J are TRBV5-1 and TRBJ1-1; no reliable D call. The germline V gene encodes CDR1 SGHRS and CDR2 YFSETQ. V lost 2 bases and J 2 bases, leaving 10 bases between the germline ends. The CDR3 is made up of 14 amino acids. The DNA of the CDR3 is TGCGCCAGCAGCTTAACGACCGCTAACACTGAAGCTTTCTTT. Translated: CASSLTTANTEAFF.

This clonotype was picked up a small number of times. This chain links TRBV6-2 or TRBV6-3 with TRBJ2-1, with a weak D call TRBD1 (6 bases). Between the trimmed V and J ends, which lost 6 bases and 2 bases, there was a span of 11 bases. The germline V gene encodes CDR1 MNHEY and CDR2 SVGEGT. The CDR3 runs to 14 residues. The CDR3 region has the DNA TGTGCCAGCAGCTTGGACAGCCCCTACAATGAGCAGTTCTTC. Its translation is CASSLDSPYNEQFF.

This clonotype has a handful of counts. The chain carries TRBV7-9 and TRBJ2-1, with TRBD1 matching over 10 bases. After removal of 3 bases from V and 8 bases from J, the junction contained 4 bases not matched to a gene. Germline CDR1 is SEHNR and CDR2 is FQNEAQ (reference sequence). The CDR3 is 14 amino acids. The CDR3 DNA sequence: TGTGCCAGCAGCTTCCGGGACAGGGGCGATGAGCAGTTCTTC. It specifies CASSFRDRGDEQFF.

The chain is built from TRBV5-1 and TRBJ2-7; D might be TRBD1 or TRBD2, each matching 5 bases. In germline, CDR1 is SGHRS, CDR2 YFSETQ. V lost 4 bases, J lost 5 bases, and 16 bases lay in between. The CDR3 extends over 14 amino acids. In DNA, the CDR3 is TGCGCCAGCAGCGGGAGCAGGAGCAGGGACGAGCAGTACTTC. Protein sequence: CASSGSRSRDEQYF.

The genes are TRBV4-1 and TRBJ2-3; D remains unclear. The germline CDR1 and CDR2 sequences are MGHRA and YSYEKL. V was cut by 5 bases and J by 6 bases, with 15 bases left in between. This CDR3 comprises 14 residues. For the CDR3, the DNA is TGCGCCAGCAGCGCCAGATCTTCGGAGGATACGCAGTATTTT. Its translation: CASSARSSEDTQYF.

The chain uses TRBV14 and TRBJ2-3, with D maybe TRBD1 (5 bases). This CDR3 contains 13 residues. CDR1 SGHDN and CDR2 FVKESK come from the germline V gene. V dropped 3 bases and J dropped 7 bases, with 11 bases sitting between them. CDR3 sequence: CASSHRGAHTQYF. For the CDR3, the DNA is TGTGCCAGCAGCCACCGTGGGGCACATACGCAGTATTTT.